This T cell receptor (beta chain) was captured by sequencing in a study of blood T cell repertoires in COVID-19. At the level of the study: Acute-phase and convalescent COVID-19 samples originated in the United States, Italy and Spain.

Germline loops: CDR1 LGHNA, CDR2 YSLEER. This CDR3 comprises 15 residues. V dropped 4 bases and J dropped 5; count of bases not matched to a gene: 9. How the authors handled the data: From reference gene primer amplification, estimates of nucleated cell counts were derived. Measured with immunoSEQ multiplex PCR; TCRdb has only the in-frame clones, and not every one. V and J calls and clone size are given by that table; D and trimming were obtained from the DNA. This repertoire shows 64,000 or so clones, approximately 80% found once; its top ten account for about 10%. The chain joins TRBV4-3 to TRBJ2-3; 7 bases map to TRBD2. The sequenced sample consisted of peripheral blood. The clonotype was recovered from a human donor in a cohort sampled during active COVID-19. The CDR3 DNA reads as TGCGCCAGCAGCCTGCGTGGGACTACCCAAGATACGCAGTATTTT. This translates into CASSLRGTTQDTQYF.